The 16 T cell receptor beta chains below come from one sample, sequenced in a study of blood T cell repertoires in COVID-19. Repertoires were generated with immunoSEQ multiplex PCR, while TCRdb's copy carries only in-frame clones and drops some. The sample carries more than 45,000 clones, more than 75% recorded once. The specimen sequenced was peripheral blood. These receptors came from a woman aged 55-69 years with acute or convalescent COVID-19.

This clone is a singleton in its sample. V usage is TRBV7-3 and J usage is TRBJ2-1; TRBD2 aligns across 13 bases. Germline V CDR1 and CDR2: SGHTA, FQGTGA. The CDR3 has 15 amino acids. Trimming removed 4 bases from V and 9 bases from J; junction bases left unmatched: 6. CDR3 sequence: CASSSGLAGFGEQFF. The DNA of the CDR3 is TGTGCCAGCAGCTCGGGACTAGCGGGGTTCGGTGAGCAGTTCTTC.

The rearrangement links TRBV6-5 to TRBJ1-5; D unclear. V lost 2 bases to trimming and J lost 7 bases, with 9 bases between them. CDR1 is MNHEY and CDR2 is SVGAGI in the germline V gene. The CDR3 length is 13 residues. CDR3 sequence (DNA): TGTGCCAGCAGTTACGGAGGGAAACAGCCCCAGCATTTT. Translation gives CASSYGGKQPQHF.

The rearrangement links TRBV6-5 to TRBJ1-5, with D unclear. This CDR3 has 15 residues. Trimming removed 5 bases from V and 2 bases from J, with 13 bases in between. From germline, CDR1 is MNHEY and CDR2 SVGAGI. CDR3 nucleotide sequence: TGTGCCAGCAGTCCCCGTCGAGGTGGCAATCAGCCCCAGCATTTT. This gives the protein CASSPRRGGNQPQHF.

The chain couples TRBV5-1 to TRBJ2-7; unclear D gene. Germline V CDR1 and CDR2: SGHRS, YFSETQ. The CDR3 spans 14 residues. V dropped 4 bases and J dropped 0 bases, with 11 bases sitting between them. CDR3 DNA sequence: TGCGCCAGCAGCCCGCGTTCGAACTCCTACGAGCAGTACTTC. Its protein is CASSPRSNSYEQYF.

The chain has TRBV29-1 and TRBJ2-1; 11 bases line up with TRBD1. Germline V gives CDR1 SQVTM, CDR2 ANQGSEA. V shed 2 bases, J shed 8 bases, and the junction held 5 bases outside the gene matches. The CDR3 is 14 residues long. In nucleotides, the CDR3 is TGCAGCGTTGAAAAGAGGACAGGGGGCGATGAGCAGTTCTTC. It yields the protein CSVEKRTGGDEQFF.

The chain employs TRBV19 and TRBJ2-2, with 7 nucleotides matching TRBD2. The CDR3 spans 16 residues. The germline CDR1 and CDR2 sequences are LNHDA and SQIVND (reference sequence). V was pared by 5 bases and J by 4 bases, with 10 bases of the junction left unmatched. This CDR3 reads CASSVIGGRGTGELFF. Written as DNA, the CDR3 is TGTGCCAGTAGTGTCATTGGGGGGAGGGGCACCGGGGAGCTGTTTTTT.

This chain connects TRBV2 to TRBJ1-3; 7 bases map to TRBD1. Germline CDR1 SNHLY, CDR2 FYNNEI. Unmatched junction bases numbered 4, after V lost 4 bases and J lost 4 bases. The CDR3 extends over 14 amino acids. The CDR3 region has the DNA TGTGCCAGCAGTGGGAACAGGGGAGGAAACACCATATATTTT. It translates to CASSGNRGGNTIYF.

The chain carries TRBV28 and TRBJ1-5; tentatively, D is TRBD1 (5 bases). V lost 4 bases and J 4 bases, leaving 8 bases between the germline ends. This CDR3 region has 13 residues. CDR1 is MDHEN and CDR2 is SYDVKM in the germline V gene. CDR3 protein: CASSSGYNQPQHF. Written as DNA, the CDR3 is TGTGCCAGCAGTTCAGGGTATAATCAGCCCCAGCATTTT.

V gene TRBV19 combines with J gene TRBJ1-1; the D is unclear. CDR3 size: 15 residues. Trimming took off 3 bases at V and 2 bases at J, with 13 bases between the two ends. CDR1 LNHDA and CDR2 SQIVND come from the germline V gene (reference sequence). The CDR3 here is CASSIGSGINTEAFF. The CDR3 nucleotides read TGTGCCAGTAGTATTGGGTCCGGGATTAACACTGAAGCTTTCTTT.

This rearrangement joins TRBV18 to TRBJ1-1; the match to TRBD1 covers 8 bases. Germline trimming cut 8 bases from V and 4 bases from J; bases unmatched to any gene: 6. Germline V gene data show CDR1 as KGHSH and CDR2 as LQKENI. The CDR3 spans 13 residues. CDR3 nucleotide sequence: TGTGCCAGCCGGGGGACAGGAAGCACTGAAGCTTTCTTT. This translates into CASRGTGSTEAFF. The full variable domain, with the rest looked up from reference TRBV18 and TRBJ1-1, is NAGVMQNPRHLVRRRGQEARLRCSPMKGHSHVYWYRQLPEEGLKFMVYLQKENIIDESGMPKERFSAEFPKEGPSILRIQQVVRGDSAAYFCASRGTGSTEAFFGQGTRLTVV.

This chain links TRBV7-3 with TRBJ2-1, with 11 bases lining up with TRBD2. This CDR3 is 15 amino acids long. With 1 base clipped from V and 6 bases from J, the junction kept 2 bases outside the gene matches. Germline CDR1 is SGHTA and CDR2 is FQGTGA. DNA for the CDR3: TGTGCCAGCAGCTTAAGGCTAGCGGGGGGCAATGAGCAGTTCTTC. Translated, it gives CASSLRLAGGNEQFF.

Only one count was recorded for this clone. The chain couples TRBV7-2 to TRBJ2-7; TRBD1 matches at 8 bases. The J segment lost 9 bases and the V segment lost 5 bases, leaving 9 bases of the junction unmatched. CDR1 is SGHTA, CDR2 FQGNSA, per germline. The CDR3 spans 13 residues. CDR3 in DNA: TGTGCCAGCAGCCGCGACAGGGGAAGGGGGCAGTACTTC. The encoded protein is CASSRDRGRGQYF. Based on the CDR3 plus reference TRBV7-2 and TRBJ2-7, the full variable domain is GAGVSQSPSNKVTEKGKDVELRCDPISGHTALYWYRQSLGQGLEFLIYFQGNSAPDKSGLPSDRFSAERTGGSVSTLTIQRTQQEDSAVYLCASSRDRGRGQYFGPGTRLTVT.

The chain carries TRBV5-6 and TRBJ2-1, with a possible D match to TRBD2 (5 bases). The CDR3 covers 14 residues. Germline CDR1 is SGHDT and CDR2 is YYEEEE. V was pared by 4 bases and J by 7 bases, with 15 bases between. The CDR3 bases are TGTGCCAGCAGCCGACCATGGGAGACGAATGAGCAGTTCTTC. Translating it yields CASSRPWETNEQFF.

CDR3 amino acids: CASSPSGSEAFF. CDR3 nucleotide sequence: TGTGCCAGCAGCCCCAGCGGAAGTGAAGCTTTCTTT. The chain uses TRBV7-6 and TRBJ1-1; D ambiguous. The CDR3 has 12 residues. The germline gives CDR1 SGHVS, CDR2 FNYEAQ. Trimming left V 5 bases short and J 7 bases short, with 11 bases between.

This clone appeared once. In DNA form, the CDR3 reads TGCGCCAGCAGCTTAACCGTTAGCGGGGGTGGGGCCAACGTCCTGACTTTC. It encodes CASSLTVSGGGANVLTF. The chain has TRBV5-1 and TRBJ2-6; 9 nucleotides match TRBD2. Germline V lookup: CDR1 SGHRS, CDR2 YFSETQ. This CDR3 contains 17 residues. V gave up 2 bases and J gave up 3 bases; unmatched junction bases: 6.

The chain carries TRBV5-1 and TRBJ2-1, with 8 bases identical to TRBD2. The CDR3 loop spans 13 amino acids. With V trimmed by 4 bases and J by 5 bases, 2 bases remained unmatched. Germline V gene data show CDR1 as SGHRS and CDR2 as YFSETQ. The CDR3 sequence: CASSPGLDNEQFF. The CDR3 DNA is TGCGCCAGCAGCCCGGGACTAGACAATGAGCAGTTCTTC.